This TCR beta chain was captured by sequencing in a study of blood T cell repertoires in COVID-19. Background on the study: The origin of the acute and convalescent COVID-19 samples was the United States, Italy and Spain.

Per the germline V gene, CDR1 is SGHAT and CDR2 is FQNNGV. J gave up 1 base and V 4 bases, and 5 bases lay outside the gene matches. This CDR3 is built from 16 residues. Authors' methods: Amplification of reference gene primers was used by the study to estimate nucleated cell counts. Generated by immunoSEQ multiplex PCR, the TCRdb table keeps only in-frame clones and is missing some. The D gene and trimming were derived from the DNA, and the V and J assignments and clone size from that table. The table records roughly 160,000 clones, approximately 81% of them present only once. Followed over time, Seattle patients had been enrolled while infection was active. This clone was recorded once.

The chain uses TRBV11-2 and TRBJ2-1; 9 bases fit TRBD1. The sample taken for sequencing was peripheral blood. This clonotype was obtained from a woman aged 50 to 60 with COVID-19, enrolled during active disease. The CDR3 sequence: CASSSYRGPSYNEQFF. CDR3 in DNA: TGTGCCAGCAGCTCCTACAGGGGGCCTTCCTACAATGAGCAGTTCTTC.